This T cell receptor (beta chain) comes out of a study of blood T cell repertoires in COVID-19. On the study more broadly: COVID-19 samples from acute and convalescent phases originated in the United States, Italy and Spain. PBMCs, B-cell-depleted T cells, or T cells provided the cDNA or gDNA that made up the material.

Under the authors' procedure: Amplifying reference gene primers gave estimates of nucleated cell counts. Clones were sequenced by immunoSEQ multiplex PCR, and TCRdb holds only the in-frame ones, with some missing. Clone size and V and J calls were adopted from that table, with D and trimming inferred from the DNA. Of roughly 47,000 clones listed, 70% to 90% are singletons. This clone has a handful of counts. CDR1 and CDR2 (germline): MDHEN, SYDVKM. The CDR3 is 15 amino acids. J gave up 3 bases and V 11 bases, and 15 bases lay outside the gene matches. The V call is TRBV28, the J call TRBJ2-7; the match to TRBD2 covers 8 bases. This receptor was identified in a man between 70 and 80 years old with active COVID-19. The sequenced sample was peripheral blood. The CDR3 here is CAVEGKTGGLYEQYF. CDR3 sequence (DNA): TGTGCCGTGGAGGGTAAGACGGGGGGGCTCTACGAGCAGTACTTC.